Included here is one T cell receptor (beta chain) sequence, with context. Its antigen is not yet known. The record has no base qualities; no much larger clone is one base away. Library method: PCR. Sequencing took place on an Illumina HiSeq 2500. To reduce PCR and sequencing biases, unique molecular identifiers were built into the TCR beta cDNA libraries. Approximately 500,000 cDNA molecules were obtained per 1 to 10 million input T cells, so each molecule approximated one T cell. The patient libraries were prepared and sequenced using the same protocol as the earlier healthy control dataset. Samples belonging to the same batch were prepared together, multiplexed and sequenced on a shared HiSeq lane. The source study handled its data this way. Raw barcoded reads were processed with MIGEC, and single-read molecular identifier groups were discarded before consensus assembly and CDR3 extraction. VDJtools was used for post-analysis of the clonotype tables, and diversity was normalized by down-sampling every dataset to the size of the smallest sample. To correct batch-related cross-sample contamination, repertoire overlap clustering matched CDR3 amino acid sequences but not nucleotide sequences. The raw public data were reprocessed by TCRdb itself: fastp quality trimming at Q25, MiXCR clonotype calling, in-frame beta chains only. CDR3 protein sequences are deduplicated, and each keeps its most common genes and DNA. TCRdb, not the authors, supplied the V and J calls. A total of roughly 400,000 distinct CDR3 sequences appear in this sample, about 39% of them only once. The top ten clones comprise less than 10% of the sample.

TCR beta repertoires were profiled from peripheral blood of roughly 13 young patients with multiple sclerosis to demonstrate the VDJtools post-analysis software. The patients with multiple sclerosis were children and adolescents between about 6 and 16 years of age. Deletion took 7 bases off V and 4 bases off J, with a span of 14 bases between the germline ends. The germline V gene yields SNHLY for CDR1 and FYNNEI for CDR2. The CDR3 sequence holds 14 residues, the cysteine and phenylalanine included. This entry keeps only the CDR3 DNA: 42 bases, framed from base 1. These data come from a study of post-analysis software for immune sequencing data (dated by TCRdb to between 2015 and 2017). Regarding the complete study: Relapsing-remitting, secondary progressive and progressive-relapsing multiple sclerosis were recorded as disease courses, and subtype annotation was lacking for some patients. The patient repertoires were set against around eleven previously published healthy control repertoires from donors whose ages ranged from roughly 6 to 25 years. A subset of samples was prepared in parallel using single-end sample barcoding, then pooled and co-amplified after Illumina adapter ligation. The full study reports these points: The control group was slightly older than the multiple sclerosis patient group. Significantly lower normalized Chao1 diversity was found in multiple sclerosis patients than in controls, suggesting substantial peripheral T-cell clonal expansion. Patients showed significantly higher frequencies than controls for a handful of TRBV segments, among them TRBV5-6, TRBV5-1 and TRBV20-1. Strong co-clustering of samples prepared in the same batch was shown by direct clustering with F measure, prompting a batch-effect correction.

The receptor's source is a girl aged 2 to 9 with multiple sclerosis. The source material was blood. The sequence is built from TRBV2 and TRBJ2-1, with the D assignment possibly TRBD1 or TRBD2, given 5 matching bases for each. The DNA reads as follows: TGTGCCAGCAAGTTCGGGGCATCTTACAATGAGCAGTTCTTC. Its translation reads: CASKFGASYNEQFF.